The rows below give T cell receptor beta chains drawn from one sample of a study of beta chain features in type 1 diabetes. Profiled with immunoSEQ multiplex PCR; TCRdb holds only in-frame clones, not every one. The repertoire holds 160,000 or so clones, with over 7.5% as singletons. Source material: central memory CD4+ T cells from blood. Source of these receptors: a woman in her late teens or twenties in good health. CDR3s include the opening cysteine and the closing phenylalanine or tryptophan. A D gene is named only where the DNA matches it firmly. For some rows the clone size is stated as once, few or many, or as a class when expanded; others skip it.

V: TRBV28; D: -; J: TRBJ1-3; size: -; DNA: TGTGCCAGCACCACGAATGGGGCGAACACCATATATTTT; CDR3: CASTTNGANTIYF
V: TRBV7-2; D: -; J: TRBJ1-5; size: few; DNA: TGTGCCAGCAGCTCTCTCATAGGGAGAGCCCAGCATTTT; CDR3: CASSSLIGRAQHF
V: TRBV6-1; D: -; J: TRBJ2-3; size: few; DNA: TGTGCCAGCACTGATCATCCGACAGGAGGTAACACAGATACGCAGTATTTT; CDR3: CASTDHPTGGNTDTQYF
V: TRBV5-6; D: -; J: TRBJ1-1; size: few; DNA: TGTGCCAGCAGCTCCAGGGGCCCCCGCCTTACAAACACTGAAGCTTTCTTT; CDR3: CASSSRGPRLTNTEAFF
V: TRBV7-2; D: -; J: TRBJ2-3; size: few; DNA: TGTGCCAGCAGCCCGAGGGCAGATACGCAGTATTTT; CDR3: CASSPRADTQYF
V: TRBV5-1; D: TRBD1; J: TRBJ2-5; size: -; DNA: TGCGCCAGCAGCTTGTTCGGGACAGGCAAAGAAGAGACCCAGTACTTC; CDR3: CASSLFGTGKEETQYF
V: TRBV12-5; D: TRBD1; J: TRBJ2-5; size: -; DNA: TGTGCTAGTGGTTGGGGGACAGTCCAAGAGACCCAGTACTTC; CDR3: CASGWGTVQETQYF
V: TRBV5-1; D: TRBD2; J: TRBJ2-7; size: -; DNA: TGCGCCAGCAGCTTGGGGGCGGGAGTGAACTACGAGCAGTACTTC; CDR3: CASSLGAGVNYEQYF
V: TRBV11-2; D: -; J: TRBJ2-7; size: -; DNA: TGTGCCAGCAGCGCCACGAGAAACCACGAGCAGTACTTC; CDR3: CASSATRNHEQYF
V: TRBV5-8; D: -; J: TRBJ1-2; size: -; DNA: TGTGCCAGCAGCTTGGAAGGGGACACTAACTATGGCTACACCTTC; CDR3: CASSLEGDTNYGYTF
V: TRBV5-4; D: -; J: TRBJ2-7; size: few; DNA: TGTGCCAGCAGCTTCAATGCCGTGGCTAGCGACGAGCAGTACTTC; CDR3: CASSFNAVASDEQYF
V: TRBV6-5; D: TRBD1; J: TRBJ1-4; size: -; DNA: TGTGCCGTGAAGGACAGGGATTATGAAAAACTGTTTTTT; CDR3: CAVKDRDYEKLFF
V: TRBV5-4; D: -; J: TRBJ1-5; size: few; DNA: TGTGCCAGCAGCTTGGACAGGCATAATCAGCCCCAGCATTTT; CDR3: CASSLDRHNQPQHF
V: TRBV18; D: TRBD2; J: TRBJ2-3; size: few; DNA: TGTGCCAGCTCACCAATGGCTAGCGGGATGACAGATACGCAGTATTTT; CDR3: CASSPMASGMTDTQYF
V: TRBV29-1; D: TRBD2; J: TRBJ2-5; size: -; DNA: TGCAGCGTTGGGGGGGGTCAAGAGACCCAGTACTTC; CDR3: CSVGGGQETQYF
V: TRBV30; D: TRBD2; J: TRBJ2-5; size: many; DNA: TGTGCCTGGAGGGGACTAGCGGTCCAAGAGACCCAGTACTTC; CDR3: CAWRGLAVQETQYF
V: TRBV7-2; D: TRBD2; J: TRBJ2-2; size: few; DNA: TGTGCCAGCAGCTTGGGACTAGCGGTGAACACCGGGGAGCTGTTTTTT; CDR3: CASSLGLAVNTGELFF
V: TRBV18; D: -; J: TRBJ1-2; size: -; DNA: TGTGCCAGCTCACCAACGGCGGCTGATTCTAACTATGGCTACACCTTC; CDR3: CASSPTAADSNYGYTF
V: TRBV11-1; D: -; J: TRBJ2-5; size: few; DNA: TGTGCCAGCAGCTTACGGACTCCAGGAGAGACCCAGTACTTC; CDR3: CASSLRTPGETQYF
V: TRBV29-1; D: -; J: TRBJ1-1; size: few; DNA: TGCAGCGTTGGAGGCACTGAAGCTTTCTTT; CDR3: CSVGGTEAFF
V: TRBV30; D: TRBD1; J: TRBJ1-2; size: -; DNA: TGTGCCGGGACAGGGCCGGCGCGTAACTATGGCTACACCTTC; CDR3: CAGTGPARNYGYTF
V: TRBV29-1; D: TRBD2; J: TRBJ2-5; size: few; DNA: TGCAGCCAAACTAGCGCCTTCCAAGAGACCCAGTACTTC; CDR3: CSQTSAFQETQYF
V: TRBV9; D: -; J: TRBJ2-1; size: few; DNA: TGTGCCAGCAGCGTAGGGGCAGATAACAATGAGCAGTTCTTC; CDR3: CASSVGADNNEQFF
V: TRBV10-3; D: TRBD1; J: TRBJ1-5; size: few; DNA: TGTGCCATCAGCGGGGGACAGGCAGGTCAGCCCCAGCATTTT; CDR3: CAISGGQAGQPQHF
V: TRBV4-2; D: -; J: TRBJ2-1; size: -; DNA: TGTGCCAGCAGCCAGGTGGGGGGCTCCTACAATGAGCAGTTCTTC; CDR3: CASSQVGGSYNEQFF
V: TRBV7-2; D: -; J: TRBJ2-5; size: many; DNA: TGTGCCAGCAGCTTTTCAGGGGACGGGACCCAGTACTTC; CDR3: CASSFSGDGTQYF
V: TRBV5-1; D: TRBD2; J: TRBJ2-1; size: -; DNA: TGCGCCAGCATCCGGACTAGCGGGACCTACAATGAGCAGTTCTTC; CDR3: CASIRTSGTYNEQFF
V: TRBV11-3; D: TRBD1; J: TRBJ2-6; size: -; DNA: TGTGCCAGCAGCTTCGGACAGGGGTCTGGGGCCAACGTCCTGACTTTC; CDR3: CASSFGQGSGANVLTF
V: TRBV7-9; D: -; J: TRBJ2-7; size: few; DNA: TGTGCCAGCAGCTCCCCGACAGCGAGCTCCTACGAGCAGTACTTC; CDR3: CASSSPTASSYEQYF
V: TRBV5-1; D: TRBD1; J: TRBJ2-3; size: -; DNA: TGCGCCAGCAGCTTCGGATATACAGGGGGCACAGATACGCAGTATTTT; CDR3: CASSFGYTGGTDTQYF
V: TRBV23-1; D: -; J: TRBJ2-7; size: -; DNA: TGCGCCAGCAGCCAAGACTCCAAGTCCTACGAGCAGTACTTC; CDR3: CASSQDSKSYEQYF
V: TRBV7-6; D: TRBD1; J: TRBJ2-5; size: -; DNA: TGTGCCAGCAGCTTAGTAGGACAGGCCCAAGAGACCCAGTACTTC; CDR3: CASSLVGQAQETQYF
V: TRBV7-9; D: TRBD1; J: TRBJ2-1; size: many; DNA: TGTGCCAGCAGCGCCCGGACAGGGGAGGTCCCCTACAATGAGCAGTTCTTC; CDR3: CASSARTGEVPYNEQFF
V: TRBV9; D: TRBD1; J: TRBJ1-2; size: few; DNA: TGTGCCAGCAGCCAAGCGGACAGGTCTAACTATGGCTACACCTTC; CDR3: CASSQADRSNYGYTF
V: TRBV9; D: -; J: TRBJ2-7; size: few; DNA: TGTGCCAGCAGCCAACTAGTCCCAAGACAGGTTCCATCCAACGAGCAGTACTTC; CDR3: CASSQLVPRQVPSNEQYF
V: TRBV9; D: TRBD1; J: TRBJ2-7; size: few; DNA: TGTGCCAGCAGCGTAGAAGGGACAGGGGCCTACGAGCAGTACTTC; CDR3: CASSVEGTGAYEQYF
V: TRBV7-2; D: TRBD2; J: TRBJ2-5; size: few; DNA: TGTGCCAGCAGCTTGGGACTAGCGGGAGCTGCCGGCGGGACCCAGTACTTC; CDR3: CASSLGLAGAAGGTQYF
V: TRBV19; D: -; J: TRBJ2-5; size: few; DNA: TGTGCCAGTAGTCAAGCGGTAGTGGAGACCCAGTACTTC; CDR3: CASSQAVVETQYF
V: TRBV18; D: -; J: TRBJ2-2; size: -; DNA: TGTGCCAGCTCACCGCCCCGTGGACTGAGCACCGGGGAGCTGTTTTTT; CDR3: CASSPPRGLSTGELFF
V: TRBV14; D: TRBD1; J: TRBJ2-1; size: few; DNA: TGTGCCAGCAGCCCCTCCGGGACAGGGTACAATGAGCAGTTCTTC; CDR3: CASSPSGTGYNEQFF
V: TRBV4-1; D: TRBD2; J: TRBJ2-1; size: few; DNA: TGCGCCAGCAGCCAACAGACTAGCGGGGGCAATGAGCAGTTCTTC; CDR3: CASSQQTSGGNEQFF
V: TRBV4-2; D: -; J: TRBJ1-2; size: -; DNA: TGTGCCAGCAGCCACCTAGCTTCCCTCCGGGGCTACACCTTC; CDR3: CASSHLASLRGYTF
V: TRBV30; D: TRBD1; J: TRBJ2-5; size: few; DNA: TGTGCCTGGATTCCAGGGGGCCTAAAGACCCAGTACTTC; CDR3: CAWIPGGLKTQYF
V: TRBV5-1; D: TRBD1; J: TRBJ1-1; size: few; DNA: TGCGCCAGCAGCATACAGGGGACTGAAGCTTTCTTT; CDR3: CASSIQGTEAFF
V: TRBV6-6; D: -; J: TRBJ2-4; size: -; DNA: TGTGCCAGCAGCCACCCCCCGGGTGGGTGGAACATTCAGTACTTC; CDR3: CASSHPPGGWNIQYF
V: TRBV4-2; D: TRBD2; J: TRBJ2-1; size: few; DNA: TGTGCCAGCAGCCGGACCGCCGGGGGGGCCAATGAGCAGTTCTTC; CDR3: CASSRTAGGANEQFF
V: TRBV30; D: -; J: TRBJ1-2; size: -; DNA: TGTGCCTCTACAGCAACTAACTATGGCTACACCTTC; CDR3: CASTATNYGYTF
V: TRBV18; D: TRBD1; J: TRBJ2-3; size: -; DNA: TGTGCCTCACCAAACAGGGGGAGGAGGACAGATACGCAGTATTTT; CDR3: CASPNRGRRTDTQYF
V: TRBV2; D: -; J: TRBJ1-5; size: few; DNA: TGTGCCAGCACCTCTGAGAGCAATCAGCCCCAGCATTTT; CDR3: CASTSESNQPQHF
V: TRBV11-1; D: TRBD1; J: TRBJ2-5; size: few; DNA: TGTGCCAGCAGCTTAGATAAATCGGGACAGATAGAGACCCAGTACTTC; CDR3: CASSLDKSGQIETQYF
V: TRBV7-2; D: -; J: TRBJ2-1; size: few; DNA: TGTGCCAGCAGCTTCAAGGAGGTAGGGCAAGGGGGGGATGAGCAGTTCTTC; CDR3: CASSFKEVGQGGDEQFF
V: TRBV11-3; D: -; J: TRBJ2-1; size: few; DNA: TGTGCCAGCAGCTTAGATCCCAGCAGGGATGAGCAGTTCTTC; CDR3: CASSLDPSRDEQFF
V: TRBV30; D: -; J: TRBJ1-1; size: -; DNA: TGTGCCTGGAGTAGACAGGAGATGGCTTTCTTT; CDR3: CAWSRQEMAFF
V: TRBV7-2; D: -; J: TRBJ2-7; size: few; DNA: TGTGCCAGCAGCTACGGACAAGGATTACGCGAGCAGTACTTC; CDR3: CASSYGQGLREQYF
V: TRBV30; D: TRBD2; J: TRBJ2-3; size: once; DNA: TGTGCCTGGAGGGAAGGGACTAGCGGAAGCACAGATACGCAGTATTTT; CDR3: CAWREGTSGSTDTQYF
V: TRBV19; D: -; J: TRBJ2-7; size: few; DNA: TGTGCCAGTGCGAACGGAGGCTCCTACGAGCAGTACTTC; CDR3: CASANGGSYEQYF
V: TRBV2; D: TRBD2; J: TRBJ2-7; size: once; DNA: TGTGCCAGCAGTAGCTCCAGGACTAGCGGGGGGCTAGGCGAGCAGTACTTC; CDR3: CASSSSRTSGGLGEQYF
V: TRBV11-3; D: -; J: TRBJ2-1; size: few; DNA: TGTGCCAGCAGCTCCGAGGGGGGGCCGTATAGTGAGCAGTTCTTC; CDR3: CASSSEGGPYSEQFF
V: TRBV19; D: TRBD2; J: TRBJ2-7; size: few; DNA: TGTGCCAGTAGTATATCGCTAGCGGTATACGAGCAGTACTTC; CDR3: CASSISLAVYEQYF
V: TRBV7-9; D: TRBD1; J: TRBJ1-2; size: few; DNA: TGTGCCAGCAGCTTCACCGGGACAGGGGGCGATGGCTACACCTTC; CDR3: CASSFTGTGGDGYTF